This T cell receptor (beta chain) was obtained from a study of shared clonotypes between healthy human individuals. Germline lookup yields CDR1 KGHSH and CDR2 LQKENI. V lost 3 bases and J 3 bases, leaving 8 bases between the germline ends. The CDR3 is 13 residues long. Here immunoSEQ multiplex PCR was the method, and the copy in TCRdb shows in-frame clones only, minus some. The sample has roughly 500,000 clones; 60% to 80% are singletons. The clonotype was recovered from a middle-aged woman in good health. Some clones in this sample may be carry-over from other donors' samples. Sequenced input: PBMCs. The chain joins TRBV18 to TRBJ1-1, with D possibly TRBD1 on 5 matching bases. Here the CDR3 reads CASSPGRYTEAFF. CDR3 coding DNA: TGTGCCAGCTCACCGGGGCGTTACACTGAAGCTTTCTTT.